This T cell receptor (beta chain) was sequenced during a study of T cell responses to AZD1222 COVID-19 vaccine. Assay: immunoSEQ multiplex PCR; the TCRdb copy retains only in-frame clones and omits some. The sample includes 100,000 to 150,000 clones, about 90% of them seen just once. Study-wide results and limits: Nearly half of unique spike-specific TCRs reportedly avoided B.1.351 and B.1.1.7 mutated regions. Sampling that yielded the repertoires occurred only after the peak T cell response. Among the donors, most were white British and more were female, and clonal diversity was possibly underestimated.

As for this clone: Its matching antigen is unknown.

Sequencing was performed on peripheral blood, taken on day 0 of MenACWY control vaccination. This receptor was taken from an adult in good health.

The CDR3 nucleotides read TGTGCCAGCAGCCCGTATTACGGTGGACAGGGAATTATGGGCTACACCTTC. Protein: CASSPYYGGQGIMGYTF. The chain links TRBV11-2 to TRBJ1-2; 8 bases are shared with TRBD1. The junction had 19 bases not matched to a gene; V was cut back by 5 bases and J by 8 bases. There are 17 residues in the CDR3. The germline gives CDR1 SGHAT, CDR2 FQNNGV.